The clone carrying this T cell receptor (beta chain) was observed a handful of times. Its antigen is currently unknown. Treatment denoted: roughly 10-day PBMC culture with coronavirus spike peptide pools or control peptides (ViraFEST assay). During the years 2011-2018, before the COVID-19 pandemic, the unexposed donor's CD4+ T cells were collected. The sample belongs to a study of vaccination and CD4 T cells after COVID-19. Study information: Vaccination of participants consisted of two doses of either BNT162b2 or mRNA-1273 vaccine. Drawing of post-COVID samples took place a median about 100 days after diagnosis (range 35 to 161). From HCoV-229E, HCoV-OC43, HCoV-NL63 and SARS-CoV-2, overlapping spike peptides were used to stimulate the cells. Controls used CEFX viral epitopes (positive), HIV-1 Nef peptides (negative), or no peptide.

At the Johns Hopkins FTIC core, DNA taken from cultured CD4+ T cells was sequenced by way of the Oncomine TCR Beta short-read assay. TCRdb reprocessed the PCR reads with MiXCR, giving one entry per CDR3 protein. Of 2,500 to 3,500 distinct CDR3 sequences in the sample, about 26% are singletons; the top ten hold roughly 40%. V was pared by 4 bases and J by 12 bases, with 5 bases of the junction left unmatched. The CDR3 length is 11 residues. Germline V gene data show CDR1 as ENHRY and CDR2 as SYGVKD. The chain is built from TRBV10-3 and TRBJ1-1, with 7 bases that match TRBD1. Sequencing input: CD4+ T cells from blood, cultured in vitro. The TCR originated in a human donor in good health. CDR3 loop: CAISGQGVTFF. CDR3 nucleotides: TGTGCCATCAGTGGACAGGGCGTAACTTTCTTT.